Described below is a single T cell receptor (beta chain) sequence and its context. The specificity of this receptor is unknown. Within one base of it there is no much larger clone, and no base qualities were kept. These data come from a study of cytomegalovirus exposure and HLA in healthy donors listed by TCRdb under 2017. Study-wide context: An earlier analysis of approximately 600 of the donors reported about 250 Gb of sequence data and approximately 110 million unique TCR beta sequences from some 180 million T cells. In a later genetic analysis, genome-wide SNP genotypes for about three fifths of the 666 donors were used, and that subset was treated as a discovery cohort. A later analysis re-examined previously published TCR beta repertoires from about 700 donors and added high-resolution HLA genotyping to investigate patterns of TCR occurrence. Donor age, sex, ethnicity and CMV serostatus were compiled together with the repertoire data. All discovery cohort repertoires had been generated on a single sequencing platform. An early release covering roughly 600 HLA-typed donors comprised about 300 gigabases of sequencing data and 65 million to 100 million unique TCR sequences. Along with the roughly 670-subject first cohort, a separate validation cohort of approximately 110 different subjects was used. The study aimed to test whether signatures of past pathogen exposure could be identified by cataloging public T cell receptors. An earlier analysis of 500 to 750 of the donors applied high-throughput TCR beta sequencing to assess whether each TCR beta V gene segment acted as functional or pseudogenic. Several DR-DQ haplotypes were treated as single units for association and clustering because of strong linkage in the cohort. The study used immunosequencing to profile the T cell repertoires of some 600 subjects and linked those repertoires to cytomegalovirus serostatus. Among roughly 400 genotyped donors of the cohort, an average of roughly 230,000 unique TCR beta nucleotide sequences was sequenced per donor, of which approximately 19% were non-productive. HLA typing included class I and class II loci at four-digit resolution. The later analysis used no new phenotypic data to find candidate immune exposures, relying instead on TCR beta sequences and their occurrence across donors. Typing coverage differed by locus: A, B, C, DRB1 and DQB1 were typed in about 620-630 donors, DQA1 in approximately 520, DPA1 in some 570, and DPB1 in roughly 450. To predict cytomegalovirus infection status, the study combined high-throughput TCR immunosequencing, statistical association of individual TCRs with disease status, and machine learning. Of the 398 genotyped donors, 81% were placed in the genetic ancestry cluster associated with self-reported Caucasian donors. On the study overall, not on this receptor specifically: Compared with the roughly 670-donor mean, donors in an Asian-associated ancestry cluster had fewer N-insertions in productive TCRs, according to a later genetic analysis. Only TCR beta chains were sequenced in this cohort, and the absence of alpha or paired-chain data limited detectable features. V-gene and J-gene trimming of TCR beta chains was associated with a missense DCLRE1C variant in a later genetic analysis, and the association was replicated in an independent cohort. It was suggested by the authors that the approach could potentially be generalized to other disease states and immunological phenotypes. Compared with equally common non-associated chains, HLA-associated TCR beta chains in a later analysis were more clonally expanded and had lower generation probabilities. In an earlier analysis of approximately 590 of the donors, most TCR beta V segments appeared in productive rearrangements about 87% or about 30% of the time, broadly matching IMGT annotations. Because some donors lacked HLA typing at each locus, the association tests relied only on the typed subset. Because counts were too low, some 17 rarely observed V segments, including chromosome 9 orphons, were left out of the earlier analysis of about 620 of the donors. The study listed approximately 150 TCR beta chains as associated with cytomegalovirus. A cluster of highly shared sequence variants was judged likely to represent a technical artifact of the sequencing pipeline. CMV serostatus was the only immune exposure information available for the cohort. A further reported finding was that TCR beta sequences accurately predicted the HLA-A and HLA-B alleles for most subjects in the first cohort. In a later analysis, several top co-occurrence clusters were reported to appear linked to parvovirus B19, influenza, CMV and Epstein-Barr virus. A later analysis found that most CMV-associated TCR beta chains appeared HLA-restricted, with HLA associations seemingly driven largely by CMV exposure. Three of the identified cytomegalovirus-associated TCR beta chains were confirmed in vitro to be specific for cytomegalovirus antigens. Sequencing depth was assumed to be roughly uniform across donors in the presence/absence analyses, though that assumption may not hold. According to a later analysis, TCR association rates differed among HLA loci, with DRB1 alleles showing the most associated TCRs and HLA-C alleles showing the fewest. Linkage disequilibrium might explain the correlated functional status among segregating V segments, but an unknown experimental factor could not be excluded. Across donors, most TCR sequences were observed very rarely, whereas some public TCRs were present in many individuals. The classifier was reported to diagnose cytomegalovirus status with high specificity and sensitivity in both the original and validation cohorts. When HLA alleles, especially DR and DQ, strongly co-occurred, TCR associations were difficult to assign to individual alleles. At a false discovery rate of 0.05, a later analysis linked some 17,000 TCR beta sequences to specific HLA alleles. Because the 87-base-pair reads could not distinguish some IMGT-functional V segments, including TRBV6-2 and TRBV6-3, those segments were excluded.

From cysteine to phenylalanine, the CDR3 is 17 amino acids long. Only the CDR3 DNA is retained, 51 bases long and in frame from the first base. CDR1 is given as SGHRS and CDR2 as YFSETQ, both from the germline V gene. Ends trimmed: V by 4 bases, J by 2 bases; bases unmatched to a gene: 7. Libraries were prepared through the immunoSEQ multiplex PCR assay. For the multiplex PCR, a mixture combining 60 forward primers for TCR Vbeta segments and 13 reverse primers for TCR Jbeta segments was used. The CDR3 region of rearranged TCR beta genes was amplified from genomic DNA with a multiplex PCR assay. On the Illumina HiSeq System, the amplified TCR beta libraries were sequenced as 87-base-pair reads. The source study handled its data this way. Across the 600 to 700 repertoires, a later analysis counted 78 million or so unique TCR beta chains, 9 million to 14 million of which were shared by at least two donors. To remove PCR and sequencing errors, raw reads were error-corrected and collapsed into unique sequences using a nearest-neighbor algorithm that merged closely related sequences. Alignment of CDR3 sequences to IMGT reference sequences was used to assign V, D and J gene segments. Each retained sequence needed at least a six-nucleotide match to both a V gene segment and a J gene segment. A rearrangement counted as productive if the CDR3 had no stop codons and remained in frame with V and J, and every other rearrangement counted as non-productive. Following IMGT convention, CDR3 was defined as the stretch from the second conserved V-encoded cysteine up to the conserved J-encoded phenylalanine. Sequences without an unambiguous match to a single V gene segment were excluded from the earlier analysis of about 630 of the donors. An earlier analysis of fewer than 750 of the donors classified V segments as functional when productive rearrangements were above 56.7% and as segregating when the standard deviation between donors was above 5%. A statistical classification framework was built to diagnose cytomegalovirus status from the catalog of TCR beta chain sequences. In a later analysis, V and J genes were assigned by comparing TCR nucleotide sequences against IMGT/GENE-DB human TR gene sequences. In a later analysis, CDR3 sequences and most-parsimonious VDJ recombination scenarios were assigned using the TCRdist pipeline. In a later analysis, each TCR beta chain was defined by its CDR3 amino acid sequence together with its V-gene family, and reads without a unique V-gene family were excluded. As a way to deal with suspected cross-contamination and a sequencing artifact, a later analysis dropped approximately 590 nucleotide sequences that were highly shared and had low generation probability. A later analysis calculated a clonal expansion index for each public chain from normalized within-repertoire ranks of inferred template counts. In a later analysis, generation probabilities were computed using a VDJ recombination model fitted to out-of-frame rearrangements, and the results were checked against IGoR. A later analysis scored TCR-TCR, TCR-HLA and TCR-CMV co-occurrence with hypergeometric tests, applying a repertoire-size bias correction to TCR pairs. False discovery rates were estimated in a later analysis by permuting HLA or CMV assignments 20 times. In a later analysis, co-occurring TCRs were grouped using DBSCAN, with TCRdist sequence similarity added in when clustering inside HLA-allele-positive subsets. Repertoires with fewer than 30,000 or more than 120,000 public chains, plus five repertoires with anomalous nucleotide sharing, were excluded from co-occurrence clustering. Sourced from immuneACCESS, this table was stored by TCRdb with only in-frame sequences that have V and J called. A share of the clones is absent; for the studies checked, an unresolved V gene accounts for under half, and the remainder has no known explanation. V and J calls plus clone size are reproduced from that table; the DNA served to infer D and trimming. In all, the sample holds about 160,000 clones, and around 80% of those were seen once. 1.5% of the sample belongs to the ten largest clones.

In total, 600 or so healthy bone marrow donors made up the cohort. At the time of sampling, every cohort member was nominally healthy, though immune exposures that went unrecorded were likely present. The donor tested CMV seronegative and was one of the 352 seronegative cohort members. A peripheral blood sample was collected from each donor, and TCR beta sequencing was performed on peripheral blood mononuclear cells. Genomic DNA extraction from the blood cell samples was performed with the Qiagen DNeasy Blood Extraction Kit. Sequencing was performed on PBMCs. This TCR came from a woman aged 18-29 years in good health and CMV-seronegative. The chain employs TRBV5-1 and TRBJ2-5; a stretch of 14 junction bases matches TRBD2. The nucleotide sequence is TGCGCCAGCAGCACGGGACTAGCGGGGGATCGTCAAGAGACCCAGTACTTC. Translated, it reads CASSTGLAGDRQETQYF.